This T cell receptor beta chain stems from a study of lymphopenia after photon versus proton radiotherapy (dated by TCRdb to about 2019). Looking at the study overall: The immunological effects of photon versus proton radiation therapy were compared in patients with gastrointestinal tumors who developed high-grade lymphopenia. The cohort included about 18 patients with gastrointestinal tumors who developed lymphopenia after receiving either photon or proton therapy. The goal of the study was to characterize the differences between the two radiation modalities in how they affect the immune system. The paper as a whole reports these results and caveats: The survival association was assessed only in patients who died, and better survival with proton therapy was presented by the authors as a possibility rather than a demonstrated result. Once the lymphocyte count had reached its nadir, the repertoires of photon-treated patients showed oligoclonal expansion, particularly of CD8+ Temra cells, and this expansion drove the decline in diversity. Proton-treated patients stayed relatively stable during treatment, while photon-treated patients lost naive T cells and TCR diversity and gained effector/memory populations. Across the cohort, among patients who died, a greater drop in TCR diversity after the nadir was inversely correlated with overall survival time.

This clone was recorded a few times. The target of this receptor is not known. Within one base of it there is no much larger clone, and no base qualities were kept. Library method: the immunoSEQ multiplex PCR assay. T cell repertoires were profiled with deep sequencing of rearranged TCR beta loci together with multiparametric flow cytometry. Sourced from immuneACCESS, this table was stored by TCRdb with only in-frame sequences that have V and J called. A share of the clones is absent; for the studies checked, an unresolved V gene accounts for under half, and the remainder has no known explanation. The sample data list 75,000 or so clones, and about 83% of these were observed just once. Together, the top ten hold 1.2% to 1.5% of the sample. V is cut back by 2 bases and J by 4 bases, with 15 bases in the junction unmatched. From its cysteine to its phenylalanine, the CDR3 spans 19 amino acids. The DNA shown is the 57-base CDR3, in frame from base 1. From the germline V gene, CDR1 is KGHSH and CDR2 is LQKENI.

Sequencing was performed on peripheral blood, taken from a patient treated with proton-based radiotherapy. The clonotype comes from a man aged 55 to 70 with pancreatic cancer. This sequence uses TRBV18 and TRBJ1-2; 11 nucleotides in the junction match TRBD1. In nucleotides, the sequence is TGTGCCAGCTCACCAACGATGGGGGACAGGGGGGAGGCCGGCTATGGCTACACCTTC. Protein translation: CASSPTMGDRGEAGYGYTF.